Below, 17 T cell receptor beta chains from the same sample are listed, as sequenced in a study of T cells after yellow fever vaccination. Each CDR3 protein gets one entry after TCRdb re-called the 5' RACE reads with MiXCR. The data contain more than 300,000 distinct CDR3 sequences, roughly 10% of them seen just once; the ten biggest clones take up roughly 3%. Material: CD4+ T cells sorted from PBMCs, obtained 45 days after the yellow fever booster vaccination. These TCRs come from a man between 18 and 35 years old who received the YFV17D yellow fever vaccine.

The gene calls are TRBV7-8 and TRBJ2-7, with TRBD2 matching 8 bases. Per the germline V gene, CDR1 is SGHVS and CDR2 is FQNEAQ. V was pared by 1 base and J by 4 bases, with 6 bases of the junction left unmatched. CDR3 length equals 15 residues. The CDR3 protein is CASSLESGRGYEQYF. The CDR3 nucleotides read TGTGCCAGCAGCTTAGAATCCGGGAGGGGGTACGAGCAGTACTTC.

This clonotype has ten or more counts. The chain combines TRBV6-2 or TRBV6-3 with TRBJ2-3, with 9 nucleotides matching TRBD1. CDR3 length: 15 residues. The germline gives CDR1 MNHEY, CDR2 SVGEGT. J was trimmed by 5 bases and V by 6 bases; bases with no gene match: 9. The CDR3 reads CASSKDRGIRDTQYF. CDR3 nucleotides: TGTGCCAGCAGCAAAGACAGGGGGATTAGAGATACGCAGTATTTT.

This clonotype was counted only a few times. This chain uses TRBV27 with TRBJ2-1, with a possible D match to TRBD2 (5 bases). Germline assignment: CDR1 MNHEY and CDR2 SMNVEV (reference sequence). Trimming left V 3 bases short and J 8 bases short, with 11 bases between. This CDR3 has 13 amino acids. Here the CDR3 DNA reads TGTGCCAGCAGTTTGAGGGCGGGCTATGAGCAGTTCTTC. Encoded protein: CASSLRAGYEQFF.

CDR3: CASSLMTAQNEKLFF. In DNA form, the CDR3 reads TGCGCCAGCAGCCTAATGACAGCGCAGAATGAAAAACTGTTTTTT. This chain uses TRBV5-1 with TRBJ1-4, with D possibly TRBD1 on 5 matching bases. Germline CDR1 is SGHRS and CDR2 is YFSETQ. The V gene lost 4 bases and the J gene lost 5 bases, with 15 bases spanning the gap. The CDR3 is made up of 15 amino acids.

The chain couples TRBV13 to TRBJ2-1; either TRBD1 or TRBD2 may supply D (7 bases each). Trimming took 4 bases from V and 5 from J, leaving 15 bases between them. CDR1 and CDR2 (germline): PRHDT, FYEKMQ (reference sequence). This CDR3 comprises 15 residues. This CDR3 is CASSSRGGGHNEQFF. The CDR3 coding sequence is TGTGCCAGCAGCTCCAGGGGGGGAGGACACAATGAGCAGTTCTTC.

The chain recombines TRBV18 with TRBJ2-3; TRBD1 might be the D (6 bases). Germline V gene lookup returns CDR1 KGHSH and CDR2 LQKENI. The CDR3 extends over 15 amino acids. Trimming removed 3 bases from V and 6 bases from J, with 16 bases in between. The CDR3 loop reads CASSPRTAAHDTQYF. The CDR3 DNA is TGTGCCAGCTCACCGAGGACAGCTGCACACGATACGCAGTATTTT. The complete variable domain, with remaining parts taken from reference TRBV18 and TRBJ2-3, reads NAGVMQNPRHLVRRRGQEARLRCSPMKGHSHVYWYRQLPEEGLKFMVYLQKENIIDESGMPKERFSAEFPKEGPSILRIQQVVRGDSAAYFCASSPRTAAHDTQYFGPGTRLTVL.

This clonotype showed up just a few times. V gene TRBV12-3 or TRBV12-4 combines with J gene TRBJ2-2; D is ambiguous. Trimming pared 7 bases from V and 5 bases from J, leaving 11 bases between. The CDR3 has 13 amino acids. The CDR3 sequence is CASINYQTGELFF. CDR3 DNA: TGTGCCAGCATCAACTACCAAACCGGGGAGCTGTTTTTT.

The rearrangement links TRBV29-1 to TRBJ1-1; TRBD1 is a possible D gene (5 bases). This CDR3 comprises 11 residues. Trimming shortened V by 3 bases and J by 5 bases, and 7 bases separated the two germline ends. Germline values: CDR1 SQVTM, CDR2 ANQGSEA. Here the CDR3 DNA reads TGCAGCGTTGACGGGGGGACTGAAGCTTTCTTT. Protein product: CSVDGGTEAFF. Full variable domain (rest looked up from reference TRBV29-1 and TRBJ1-1): SAVISQKPSRDICQRGTSLTIQCQVDSQVTMMFWYRQQPGQSLTLIATANQGSEATYESGFVIDKFPISRPNLTFSTLTVSNMSPEDSSIYLCSVDGGTEAFFGQGTRLTVV.

This chain connects TRBV6-2 or TRBV6-3 to TRBJ1-5, with 7 bases identical to TRBD1. Trimming at V came to 2 bases and at J to 6 bases, leaving 13 bases not matched to a gene. Germline V gene lookup returns CDR1 MNHEY and CDR2 SVGEGT. The CDR3 loop spans 17 amino acids. Written as DNA, the CDR3 is TGTGCCAGCAGTTACCTACCAACAGGGGTCTTAGGTCAGCCCCAGCATTTT. This codes for CASSYLPTGVLGQPQHF.

This clonotype has ten or more counts. V gene TRBV7-6 combines with J gene TRBJ2-3, with D possibly being TRBD2 (6 bases). With 3 bases removed from V and 1 base from J, the gap between germline ends came to 14 bases. CDR3 length equals 16 residues. Per germline, CDR1 SGHVS and CDR2 FNYEAQ. CDR3 sequence: CASSFGGAGRTDTQYF. The CDR3 nucleotides read TGTGCCAGCAGCTTTGGGGGAGCGGGCCGCACAGATACGCAGTATTTT.

This clonotype was counted a few times. This chain connects TRBV5-1 to TRBJ2-5; the match to TRBD2 covers 10 bases. The V gene's germline CDR1 is SGHRS and CDR2 YFSETQ. The CDR3 loop spans 14 amino acids. V lost 0 bases, J lost 5 bases, and 1 base stayed unmatched. CDR3 amino acids: CASSLEGLAETQYF. The DNA for the CDR3 is TGCGCCAGCAGCTTGGAGGGACTAGCGGAGACCCAGTACTTC. Full variable domain (outside the CDR3, taken from reference TRBV5-1 and TRBJ2-5): KAGVTQTPRYLIKTRGQQVTLSCSPISGHRSVSWYQQTPGQGLQFLFEYFSETQRNKGNFPGRFSGRQFSNSRSEMNVSTLELGDSALYLCASSLEGLAETQYFGPGTRLLVL.

This chain joins TRBV14 and TRBJ1-1; D is uncertain. Germline CDR1 and CDR2: SGHDN and FVKESK. Trimming cost V 0 bases and J 6 bases, with 5 bases left between them. The CDR3 totals 12 residues. CDR3: CASSQEFSEAFF. CDR3 nucleotides: TGTGCCAGCAGCCAAGAATTTTCTGAAGCTTTCTTT.

This clonotype was picked up a small number of times. CDR3 sequence: CASSPQGATNEKLFF. The CDR3 coding sequence is TGCGCCAGCAGCCCTCAGGGGGCAACTAATGAAAAACTGTTTTTT. V is TRBV5-1 and J is TRBJ1-4; 7 positions agree with TRBD1. J gave up 0 bases and V 4 bases, and 3 bases lay outside the gene matches. CDR3 length equals 15 residues. Germline V gene data show CDR1 as SGHRS and CDR2 as YFSETQ.

This clonotype was counted a few times. The V and J genes are TRBV5-6 and TRBJ2-7; the match to TRBD1 covers 9 bases. CDR3 length equals 14 residues. The J segment lost 2 bases and the V segment lost 4 bases, leaving 4 bases of the junction unmatched. CDR1 is SGHDT and CDR2 is YYEEEE in the germline V gene. The CDR3 region has the DNA TGTGCCAGCAGCCACCGGGACAGGGCCTACGAGCAGTACTTC. Protein sequence: CASSHRDRAYEQYF.

This clonotype came up many times. This rearrangement joins TRBV3-1 to TRBJ2-7; TRBD1 matches 11 bases. The CDR3 sequence is 16 residues long. In germline, CDR1 is LGHDT, CDR2 YNNKEL (reference sequence). The ends lost 1 base at V and 6 bases at J; junction bases unmatched: 8. The CDR3 nucleotides are TGTGCCAGCAGCCAAGGACACCGGGACAGGGGGACCGAGCAGTACGTC. Translation gives CASSQGHRDRGTEQYV.

This clonotype was detected a few times. This chain joins TRBV20-1 and TRBJ2-5; no definite D call. Germline V gene data show CDR1 as DFQATT and CDR2 as SNEGSKA (reference sequence). Trimming took off 6 bases at V and 0 bases at J, with 20 bases between the two ends. CDR3 length: 16 residues. The CDR3 loop reads CSAKDRARTHQETQYF. The CDR3 DNA is TGCAGTGCCAAAGACCGAGCTAGAACGCACCAAGAGACCCAGTACTTC.

J is TRBJ1-1 and V is TRBV7-2, with 8 bases identical to TRBD1. CDR1 and CDR2 (germline): SGHTA, FQGNSA. V gave up 4 bases and J gave up 5 bases; unmatched junction bases: 3. The CDR3 is 13 amino acids. In nucleotides, the CDR3 is TGTGCCAGCAGCTCCCACAGGGGGACTGAAGCTTTCTTT. As protein: CASSSHRGTEAFF.